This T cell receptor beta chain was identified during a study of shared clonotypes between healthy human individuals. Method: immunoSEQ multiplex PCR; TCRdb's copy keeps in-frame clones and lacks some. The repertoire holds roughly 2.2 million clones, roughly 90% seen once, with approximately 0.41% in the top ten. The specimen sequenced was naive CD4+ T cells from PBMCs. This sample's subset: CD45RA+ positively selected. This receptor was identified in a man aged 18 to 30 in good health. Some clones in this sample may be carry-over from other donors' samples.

CDR3 sequence reads: CASNPQLGSYEQYF. DNA of the CDR3: TGCGCCAGCAATCCTCAGCTCGGGAGCTACGAGCAGTACTTC. This chain links TRBV5-1 with TRBJ2-7, with a weak D call TRBD2 (6 bases). Germline V CDR1 and CDR2: SGHRS, YFSETQ. This CDR3 is built from 14 residues. Trimming removed 6 bases from V and 3 bases from J, with 16 bases in between.